The clone carrying this T cell receptor beta chain was detected only once. One end of the junction fails to match germline, which may point to a read error. The sample originates from a study of tumor-infiltrating lymphocytes in primary liver carcinoma. Co-extracted RNA and DNA came from roughly 20-30 mg of unsorted bulk tissue. This CDR3 is built from 15 residues. Looked up from germline, CDR1 is SGHDT and CDR2 is YYEEEE. Using a constant-region primer together with ProtoScript II reverse transcriptase, TCR beta cDNA was made from 450 to 600 ng of total RNA. Modified slightly, ARM-PCR produced TCR beta libraries over three nested multiplex PCR rounds. TRBV1-TRBV30 forward primers paired with a C-beta reverse primer drove the first two PCR rounds, roughly 10 cycles each. TCRdb passed the multiplex PCR reads through MiXCR, listing each CDR3 protein once. The table includes tens of thousands of distinct CDR3 sequences, more than 60% detected once.

The genes are TRBV5-6 and TRBJ2-6; a weak D match, TRBD1 (5 bases). Sequenced sample: tumor-adjacent normal liver tissue. The sequence was collected from a woman aged 25-40 years with primary liver carcinoma and hepatitis B virus infection. As DNA, the CDR3 is TGTGCCAGCAGCTTCTTCGAGGCTGGGGCCAACGTCCTAACTTTC. Protein product: CASSFFEAGANVLTF.